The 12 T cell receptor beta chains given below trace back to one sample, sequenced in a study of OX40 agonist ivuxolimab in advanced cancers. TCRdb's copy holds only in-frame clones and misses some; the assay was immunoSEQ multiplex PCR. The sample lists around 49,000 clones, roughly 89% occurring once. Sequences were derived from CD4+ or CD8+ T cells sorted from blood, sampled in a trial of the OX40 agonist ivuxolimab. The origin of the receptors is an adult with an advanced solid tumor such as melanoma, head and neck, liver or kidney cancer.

This chain's CDR3 is CASGFATGPNEKLFF. The CDR3 DNA sequence: TGTGCTAGTGGTTTCGCGACAGGCCCTAATGAAAAACTGTTTTTT. The chain couples TRBV12-5 to TRBJ1-4; TRBD1 is a possible D gene (6 bases). In germline, CDR1 is LGHNT, CDR2 FRNRAP. The CDR3 covers 15 residues. Trimming took 3 bases from V and 3 from J, leaving 11 bases between them.

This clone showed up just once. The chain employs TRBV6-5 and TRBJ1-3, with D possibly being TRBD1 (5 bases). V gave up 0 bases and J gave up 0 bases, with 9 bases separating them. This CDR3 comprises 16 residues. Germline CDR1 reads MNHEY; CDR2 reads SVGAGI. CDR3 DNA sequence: TGTGCCAGCAGTTACTCTGGCGGGGGCTCTGGAAACACCATATATTTT. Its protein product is CASSYSGGGSGNTIYF.

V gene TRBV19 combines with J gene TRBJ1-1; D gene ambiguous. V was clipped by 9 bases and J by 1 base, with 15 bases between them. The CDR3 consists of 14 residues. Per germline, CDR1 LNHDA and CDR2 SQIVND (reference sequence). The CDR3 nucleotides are TGTGCCAGCAGTTCTGGGTGGGGGAACACTGAAGCTTTCTTT. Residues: CASSSGWGNTEAFF.

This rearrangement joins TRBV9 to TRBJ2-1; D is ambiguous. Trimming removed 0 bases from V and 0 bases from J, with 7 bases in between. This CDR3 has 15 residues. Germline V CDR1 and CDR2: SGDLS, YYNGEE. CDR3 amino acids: CASSVGGFSYNEQFF. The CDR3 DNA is TGTGCCAGCAGCGTAGGTGGATTCTCCTACAATGAGCAGTTCTTC.

CDR3 amino acids: CASSHQTGDQETQYF. The CDR3, as DNA: TGTGCCAGCAGTCACCAGACTGGGGATCAAGAGACCCAGTACTTC. The chain links TRBV27 to TRBJ2-5; D gene unclear. Germline V CDR1 and CDR2: MNHEY, SMNVEV (reference sequence). The V end was cut by 5 bases, the J end by 2 bases, with 15 bases between. The CDR3 length is 15 residues.

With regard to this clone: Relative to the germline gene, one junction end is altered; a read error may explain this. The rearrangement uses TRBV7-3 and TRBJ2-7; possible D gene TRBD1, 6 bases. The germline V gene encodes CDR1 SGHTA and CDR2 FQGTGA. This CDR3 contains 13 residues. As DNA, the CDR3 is TGTGCCAGCAGCGGATGGGACATCTACGAGCAGTGCTTC. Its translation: CASSGWDIYEQCF.

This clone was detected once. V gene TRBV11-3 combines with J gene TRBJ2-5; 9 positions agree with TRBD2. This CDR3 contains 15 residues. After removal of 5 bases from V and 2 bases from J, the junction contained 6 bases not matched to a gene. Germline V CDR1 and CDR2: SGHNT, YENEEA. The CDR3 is CASSPRLAEQETQYF. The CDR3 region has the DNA TGTGCCAGCAGCCCTAGACTAGCGGAACAAGAGACCCAGTACTTC.

The CDR3 spells CAISEYTGELFF. The CDR3 DNA follows: TGTGCCATCAGTGAGTACACCGGGGAGCTGTTTTTT. The V gene is TRBV10-3, the J gene TRBJ2-2; no clear D gene. The CDR3 is made up of 12 amino acids. The V end was cut by 1 base, the J end by 3 bases, with 0 bases between. In germline, CDR1 is ENHRY, CDR2 SYGVKD.

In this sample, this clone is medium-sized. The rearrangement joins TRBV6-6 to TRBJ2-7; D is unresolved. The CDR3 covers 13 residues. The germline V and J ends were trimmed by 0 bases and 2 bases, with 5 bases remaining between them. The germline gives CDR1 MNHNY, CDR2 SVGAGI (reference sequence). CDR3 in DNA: TGTGCCAGCAGTTACTCGATAGCCTACGAGCAGTACTTC. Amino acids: CASSYSIAYEQYF.

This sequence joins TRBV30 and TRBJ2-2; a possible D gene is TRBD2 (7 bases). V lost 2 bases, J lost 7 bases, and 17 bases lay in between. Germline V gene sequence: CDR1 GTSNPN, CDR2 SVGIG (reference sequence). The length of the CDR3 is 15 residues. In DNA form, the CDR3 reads TGTGCCTGGAGTTGGGGGGGCGTATCAGTCGGGGAGCTGTTTTTT. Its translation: CAWSWGGVSVGELFF.

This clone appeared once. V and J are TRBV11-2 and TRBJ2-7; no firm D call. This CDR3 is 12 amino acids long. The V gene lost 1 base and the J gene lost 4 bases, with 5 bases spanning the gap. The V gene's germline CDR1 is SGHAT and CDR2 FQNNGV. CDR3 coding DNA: TGTGCCAGCAGCTTAGTAGGGTACGAGCAGTACTTC. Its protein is CASSLVGYEQYF.

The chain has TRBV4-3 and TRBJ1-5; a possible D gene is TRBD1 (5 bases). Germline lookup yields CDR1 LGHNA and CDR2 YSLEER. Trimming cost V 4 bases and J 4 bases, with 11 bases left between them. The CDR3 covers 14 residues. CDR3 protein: CASSRTDSNQPQHF. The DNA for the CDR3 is TGCGCCAGCAGCCGAACCGACAGTAATCAGCCCCAGCATTTT.